This passage covers 10 T cell receptor beta chains from one sample sequenced in a study of blood T cell repertoires in COVID-19. Libraries were prepared by immunoSEQ multiplex PCR; TCRdb keeps only in-frame clonotypes and omits some of them. The sample gives tens of thousands of clones, 70% to 90% of which show up once; 15% to 20% is in the top ten. Sequenced input: peripheral blood. Receptors originate from an elderly woman with acute or convalescent COVID-19.

V and J are TRBV11-1 and TRBJ2-5, with TRBD2 identical over 12 bases. With V trimmed by 3 bases and J by 5 bases, 4 bases remained unmatched. CDR1 and CDR2 (germline): SGHAT, FQDESV (reference sequence). The CDR3 covers 15 residues. The CDR3 region is CASSLTSGGRETQYF. The CDR3 DNA sequence: TGTGCCAGCAGCTTGACTAGCGGGGGACGGGAGACCCAGTACTTC.

The genes are TRBV30 and TRBJ1-1; 8 nucleotides line up with TRBD1. The CDR3 length is 13 residues. The germline gives CDR1 GTSNPN, CDR2 SVGIG (reference sequence). V was pared by 5 bases and J by 3 bases, with 5 bases of the junction left unmatched. The CDR3 is CAWASGGYTEAFF. DNA of the CDR3: TGTGCCTGGGCTTCAGGGGGCTACACTGAAGCTTTCTTT.

V is TRBV5-1 and J is TRBJ2-1; TRBD2 matches at 8 bases. Per the germline V gene, CDR1 is SGHRS and CDR2 is YFSETQ. The J segment lost 7 bases and the V segment lost 0 bases, leaving 6 bases of the junction unmatched. The CDR3 is 15 amino acids. The CDR3 spells CASSLVAGRVNEQFF. The CDR3 DNA reads as TGCGCCAGCAGCTTGGTAGCGGGGAGGGTTAATGAGCAGTTCTTC.

V gene TRBV12-3 or TRBV12-4 combines with J gene TRBJ2-3, with TRBD2 as a possible D gene (6 bases). The CDR3 contains 13 residues. Between the trimmed V and J ends, which lost 6 bases and 13 bases, there was a span of 20 bases. The CDR3 sequence is CASSPGPGLSKYF. DNA for the CDR3: TGTGCCAGCAGCCCCGGCCCCGGACTATCCAAGTATTTT.

The chain recombines TRBV2 with TRBJ1-1, with a weak D call TRBD1 (6 bases). The CDR3 is 14 residues long. V gave up 4 bases and J gave up 5 bases, with 14 bases separating them. In germline, CDR1 is SNHLY, CDR2 FYNNEI. This CDR3 is CASSVNWGRTEAFF. CDR3 bases: TGTGCCAGCAGTGTCAATTGGGGGCGTACTGAAGCTTTCTTT.

This chain connects TRBV28 to TRBJ2-7; D is undetermined. The CDR3 contains 14 residues. The V end lost 5 bases, the J end lost 6 bases, and 17 bases lay between the germline ends. CDR1 and CDR2 (germline): MDHEN, SYDVKM. The DNA for the CDR3 is TGTGCCAGCAGTCTCCCAGGAACTGTCGGCGAGCAGTACTTC. Residues: CASSLPGTVGEQYF.

The rearrangement links TRBV5-1 to TRBJ1-2; 8 bases are shared with TRBD1. Trimming cost V 4 bases and J 0 bases; bases outside gene matches: 5. The germline V gene encodes CDR1 SGHRS and CDR2 YFSETQ. The CDR3 spans 15 residues. CDR3 sequence reads: CASSGTGQANYGYTF. CDR3 coding DNA: TGCGCCAGCAGCGGGACAGGTCAAGCTAACTATGGCTACACCTTC.

The rearrangement uses TRBV19 and TRBJ2-1, with 9 bases fitting TRBD2. Per germline, CDR1 LNHDA and CDR2 SQIVND (reference sequence). The CDR3 totals 12 residues. V shed 3 bases, J shed 15 bases, and the junction held 6 bases outside the gene matches. Here the CDR3 DNA reads TGTGCCAGTAGTATTGAGACTAGCGGTCGGTTCTTC. Encoded protein: CASSIETSGRFF.

The CDR3 bases are TGTGCCAGCAGCCAAGATGTGGGCAGGGTTGATACGCAGTATTTT. This translates into CASSQDVGRVDTQYF. V usage is TRBV3-1 (or the pseudogene TRBV3-2) and J usage is TRBJ2-3, with D tentatively TRBD1 (5 bases). The V end was cut by 0 bases, the J end by 6 bases, with 13 bases between. The CDR3 extends over 15 amino acids. The germline gives CDR1 LGHDT, CDR2 YNNKEL (reference sequence).

The chain is built from TRBV28 and TRBJ2-7; 7 nucleotides align to TRBD1. After removal of 5 bases from V and 4 bases from J, the junction contained 11 bases not matched to a gene. This CDR3 comprises 15 residues. Germline lookup yields CDR1 MDHEN and CDR2 SYDVKM. The CDR3 DNA reads as TGTGCCAGCAGTGATAACCGGGACAGATTTTACGAGCAGTACTTC. As protein: CASSDNRDRFYEQYF.